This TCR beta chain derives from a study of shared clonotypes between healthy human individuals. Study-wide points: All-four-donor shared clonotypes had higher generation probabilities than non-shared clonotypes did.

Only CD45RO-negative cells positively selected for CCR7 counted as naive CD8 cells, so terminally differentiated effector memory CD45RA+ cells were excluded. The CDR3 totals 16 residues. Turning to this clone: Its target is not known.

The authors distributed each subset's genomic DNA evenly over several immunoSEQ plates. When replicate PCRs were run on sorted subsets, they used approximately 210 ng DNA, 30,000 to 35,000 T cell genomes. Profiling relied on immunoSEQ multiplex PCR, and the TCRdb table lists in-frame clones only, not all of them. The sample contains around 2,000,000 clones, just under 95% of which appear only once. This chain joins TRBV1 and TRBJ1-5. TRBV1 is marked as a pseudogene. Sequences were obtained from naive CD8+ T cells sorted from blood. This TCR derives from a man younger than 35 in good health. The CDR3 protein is CTSSQDRTDSNQPQHF. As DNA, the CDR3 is TGCACCAGCAGCCAAGATCGGACGGATAGCAATCAGCCCCAGCATTTT.